The subject of this entry is one TCR beta chain. The sample is drawn from a study of blood T cell repertoires in COVID-19. Whole-study context: PBMCs, B-cell-depleted T cells, or T cells provided the cDNA or gDNA that made up the material.

With 4 bases clipped from V and 2 bases from J, the junction kept 5 bases outside the gene matches. CDR1 is SGHKS and CDR2 is YYEKEE in the germline V gene (reference sequence). The CDR3 has 14 residues. The repertoire was sequenced with immunoSEQ multiplex PCR; TCRdb's copy has only in-frame clones and lacks some. The data hold around 88,000 clones, with 90% to 95% observed a single time. This TCR was sampled from a man aged 55 to 70 with acute or convalescent COVID-19. The sequenced sample consisted of peripheral blood. The chain couples TRBV5-5 to TRBJ2-7, with 8 nucleotides matching TRBD1. DNA of the CDR3: TGTGCCAGCAGCCTCGGACAGGGCCCCTACGAGCAGTACTTC. Encoded protein: CASSLGQGPYEQYF.